What follows is one T cell receptor (beta chain) and its context. As yet, its antigen is unknown. The data derive from a study of graft-versus-host responses after intestinal transplantation. The wider study: Recipients across the board were started on anti-thymocyte globulin induction, then kept on tacrolimus and steroids for about three years.

The data were produced by immunoSEQ multiplex PCR, yet TCRdb's version contains in-frame clones alone and is incomplete. The sample holds about 98,000 clones, approximately 85% seen once. Study results and caveats: GvH clones appeared in recipient marrow, some first in ileum or blood.

V lost 8 bases to trimming and J lost 3 bases, with 12 bases between them. The CDR3 extends over 13 amino acids. From germline, CDR1 is SNHLY and CDR2 FYNNEI. The starting material was PBMCs, obtained 255 days after intestinal transplant. The gene calls are TRBV2 and TRBJ2-3; tentative D call: TRBD2 (6 bases). The clonotype originates from a human patient who received an intestinal transplant, so some T cells may come from the graft donor. The DNA of the CDR3 is TGTGCCAGCGGCCGAGGACTAACAGATACGCAGTATTTT. Its protein product is CASGRGLTDTQYF.